This TCR beta chain was recorded in a study of CD8+ T cells in alopecia areata. A single count supports this clone. The antigen remains undetermined. Other nucleotide sequences in the sample specify the same CDR3. Study-level points and caveats: Within the top 100, expanded CD8+ clones significantly decreased with tofacitinib, as did scalp clonality.

RNA, once extracted, was reverse transcribed into cDNA for use as the sequencing template. The repertoire was sequenced with immunoSEQ multiplex PCR; TCRdb's copy has only in-frame clones and lacks some. The sample lists about 280,000 clones, about three fifths occurring once. Stated treatment: oral pan-JAK inhibitor, 5-10 mg twice daily. CDR3 length: 9 amino acids. CDR1 is DFQATT and CDR2 is SNEGSKA in the germline V gene (reference sequence). The chain employs TRBV20-1 and TRBJ2-3; D is undetermined. The clonotype comes from a human donor with alopecia areata. The source material was CD4+ T cells sorted from blood, sampled at week 24, from a patient treated with tofacitinib. The CDR3 sequence is CSAGDTQYF. The CDR3 DNA follows: TGCAGCGCCGGAGATACGCAGTATTTT.